The rows below give T cell receptor beta chains drawn from one sample of a study of blood T cell repertoires in COVID-19. This table comes from immunoSEQ multiplex PCR, and its TCRdb copy is limited to in-frame clones, with some not included. This table holds about 670,000 clones, just under 90% found once. The sample consisted of peripheral blood. The receptors shown here come from a woman under 30 with acute or convalescent COVID-19. CDR3s include the opening cysteine and the closing phenylalanine or tryptophan. The D gene is left open where the match is weak. Rows may omit the clone size; those that give it use once, few, many or a size class.

j_gene,d_gene,abundance,v_gene,CDR3nt,CDR3aa
TRBJ2-7,TRBD2,-,TRBV9,TGTGCCAGCAGCGTAGTAGACGGCGGGGGGGCATCCTACGAGCAGTACTTC,CASSVVDGGGASYEQYF
TRBJ2-7,TRBD1,once,TRBV5-1,TGCGCCAGCAGCTTTGGGGGGGACAGGGCCCAGCAGTACTTC,CASSFGGDRAQQYF
TRBJ1-1,-,-,TRBV6-5,TGTGCCAGCAGCCAGATGAACACTGAAGCTTTCTTT,CASSQMNTEAFF
TRBJ1-1,-,-,TRBV7-6,TGTGCCAGCAGCTTAGGCGGTCTGGGAAGGGGCACTGAAGCTTTCTTT,CASSLGGLGRGTEAFF
TRBJ2-1,-,-,TRBV13,TGTGCCAGCAGCTTCGAGGCGAAGTCCTACAATGAGCAGTTCTTC,CASSFEAKSYNEQFF
TRBJ1-2,-,-,TRBV7-2,TGTGCCAGCAGCCCAACAAACATCAGGTTTTTATATGGCTACACCTTC,CASSPTNIRFLYGYTF
TRBJ1-1,-,-,TRBV2,TGTGCCAGCTCCAAACAGGGTTGGACTGAAGCTTTCTTT,CASSKQGWTEAFF
TRBJ1-5,-,-,TRBV7-2,TGTGCCAGCAGCTTAGGTCAAAGCAATCAGCCCCAGCATTTT,CASSLGQSNQPQHF
TRBJ2-1,-,-,TRBV4-3,TGCGCCAGCAGCCAAGGCCAAAGGGGAACCCTCGGGAATGAGCAGTTCTTC,CASSQGQRGTLGNEQFF
TRBJ1-1,-,once,TRBV7-9,TGTGCCAGCAGCTTAGCAAGAGCGAACACTGAAGCTTTCTTT,CASSLARANTEAFF
TRBJ1-6,TRBD1,-,TRBV12-5,TGTGCTAGTGGTTTCACGACAGGGATTTTAACCGCCCTCCACTTT,CASGFTTGILTALHF
TRBJ2-2,-,-,TRBV6-2/TRBV6-3,TGTGCCAGCAGTTACCCGGGGATGGGGACCGGGGAGCTGTTTTTT,CASSYPGMGTGELFF
TRBJ2-5,-,-,TRBV5-1,TGCGCCAGCAGCTTGGACCCGTTGAGGAACCAAGAGACCCAGTACTTC,CASSLDPLRNQETQYF
TRBJ1-2,-,once,TRBV29-1,TGCAGCGTTGAAGGGCCAGGGCGTACTGGCTACACCTTC,CSVEGPGRTGYTF
TRBJ2-2,-,once,TRBV7-6,TGTGCCAGCAGCTTACAAGGGCGGGACCGGAACACCGGGGAGCTGTTTTTT,CASSLQGRDRNTGELFF
TRBJ2-7,-,-,TRBV14,TGTGCCAGCAGCCAAGATTTGGACAGAGGATACGAGCAGTACTTC,CASSQDLDRGYEQYF
TRBJ1-5,TRBD1,once,TRBV2,TGTGCCAGCAGCCTGGGACAGGGTAGGAATCAGCCCCAGCATTTT,CASSLGQGRNQPQHF
TRBJ1-2,-,-,TRBV27,TGTGCCAGCAGTGTGGCGGCCTCTTATGGCTACACCTTC,CASSVAASYGYTF
TRBJ1-6,TRBD1,-,TRBV4-1,TGCGCCAGCAGCCGGACAGGCCTTAATTCACCCCTCCACTTT,CASSRTGLNSPLHF
TRBJ2-3,-,-,TRBV7-9,TGTGCCAGCAGACAGCCCCAGGGCGCAGATACGCAGTATTTT,CASRQPQGADTQYF
TRBJ2-1,TRBD1,-,TRBV4-1,TGCGCCAGCAGCCAAGACACAGGGGAGAGGGGCAATGAGCAGTTCTTC,CASSQDTGERGNEQFF
TRBJ2-1,-,-,TRBV9,TGTGCCAGCAGCGTAGTCGACTCGATCCATGAGCAGTTCTTC,CASSVVDSIHEQFF
TRBJ2-6,TRBD2,-,TRBV10-3,TGTGCCGCGGCGGGGGCTGGGGCCAACGTCCTGACTTTC,CAAAGAGANVLTF
TRBJ1-2,TRBD1,few,TRBV5-6,TGTGCCAGCAGTTCCCAGGGGGTCTATGGCTACACCTTC,CASSSQGVYGYTF
TRBJ1-2,-,once,TRBV11-2,TGTGCCAGCAGCCGGACAACGAACTATGGCTACACCTTC,CASSRTTNYGYTF
TRBJ2-7,-,few,TRBV28,TGTGCCAGCAGTTTTTATACAGGGCCAAGAGTAGAGCAGTACTTC,CASSFYTGPRVEQYF
TRBJ1-2,TRBD1,few,TRBV19,TGTGCCAGTAGTGCAAACTCCGGGACAGGGAACTATGGCTACACCTTC,CASSANSGTGNYGYTF
TRBJ2-3,-,few,TRBV15,TGTGCCACCACTCCCCGGCGGCGGGAACGCACAGATACGCAGTATTTT,CATTPRRRERTDTQYF
TRBJ2-4,-,-,TRBV7-9,TGTGCCAGCAGCTTATGGGCTAACCTAGCCAAAAACATTCAGTACTTC,CASSLWANLAKNIQYF
TRBJ2-7,-,-,TRBV27,TGTGCCAGCAGTTTATCGCGGAGACGGAGGACCCAATTGGGGGAGCAGTACTTC,CASSLSRRRRTQLGEQYF
TRBJ2-1,-,-,TRBV19,TGTGCCAGTAGTCCCGACAGTCCCTACAATGAGCAGTTCTTC,CASSPDSPYNEQFF
TRBJ2-3,-,-,TRBV7-2,TGTGCCAGCAGCTCCCAGATCCAGCGGGTAGATACGCAGTATTTT,CASSSQIQRVDTQYF